This T cell receptor beta chain was captured by sequencing in a study of shared clonotypes between healthy human individuals (dated by TCRdb to the early 2020s). About the full investigation: A few men and two women, aged 18 to 49 years, made up the cohort. For each donor, CD4 naive and CD4 memory were each given three plates, CD8 naive was given two plates, and CD8 memory was given one plate. Blood TCR repertoires of several healthy adults were deeply sequenced to estimate repertoire size and the extent of clonotype sharing between individuals. Different laboratories and diverse techniques were used to prepare libraries and sequence TCR repertoires, to increase sequencing depth and limit assay-specific biases. Leukapheresis yielded between about 0.94 and 8.9 billion PBMCs per donor. General study outcomes and caveats: Because the study included a small number of donors, the genetic and exposure-history diversity represented was limited. Pairwise subsampling indicated that sequencing depth was expected to affect the degree of clonotype sharing among donors. Sharing across a few donors was observed for about 5% of naive CD4, over 3% of naive CD8, around 2.5% of memory CD4, and around 0.4% of memory CD8 clonotypes. Only blood was sampled, and tissue TCR repertoires likely differ from those in blood. Rarefaction of sorted-subset datasets indicated incomplete sequencing despite the large sequencing depth. Naive subsets generally had larger estimated clonotype richness than memory subsets did. Compared with non-shared clonotypes, clonotypes shared by all four sorted-subset donors had higher generation probabilities.

CDR1 and CDR2 are drawn from the germline V gene: ENHRY, SYGVKD. V sheds 2 bases and J sheds 1 base, leaving 17 bases between their ends. The CDR3, from cysteine to phenylalanine, totals 17 residues. Just the 51-base CDR3 DNA is kept, in frame starting at base 1. This clone was counted a few times. What this receptor recognizes is not known. Per-nucleotide qualities are absent, and no much larger clonotype sits a single base away. The donors were healthy, HIV-negative adults with no recently reported acute infections or vaccinations. Every donor was a Caucasian adult residing in Nashville, Tennessee, USA. CD4+ T cells were enriched by magnetic negative selection; naive cells were then positively selected on CD45RA, and the negative fraction formed the memory subset. Blood was collected by leukapheresis, and PBMCs were isolated by Ficoll-Histopaque density gradient centrifugation and then cryopreserved in liquid nitrogen vapor phase. Analytical flow cytometry was used to check the purity and quantity of every magnetically sorted T cell population. From each sorted fraction, genomic DNA was isolated and quantified by UV absorbance on a Nanodrop 2000c.

TCR CDR3 regions were amplified from genomic DNA by multiplex PCR using the deep immunoSEQ assay. Extracted genomic DNA from each cell subset was spread evenly across all wells of several immunoSEQ 96-well plates, with each plate serving as a replicate. For sorted subsets, approximately 210 ng genomic DNA, equal to 30,000 to 35,000 T cell genomes, was loaded into each replicate PCR. Purified libraries were measured with a Qubit 3.0 fluorometer, size-checked on a Bioanalyzer 2100, and measured again with the KAPA Library Quantification kit. Every immunoSEQ 96-well plate was sequenced on a separate single-read 150-cycle Illumina NextSeq 550 flow cell. The authors processed their data as follows. Because the immunoSEQ output held only junctional sequences and lacked quality scores, the filtering could not match the filtering applied to full-length reads. To assign V/J genes and CDR3, sequences were annotated against IMGT germline references using PyIR, a Python wrapper for IgBLAST v1.9. Any read was removed if the V/J assignment was weak (E-value above 1e-6), the CDR3 was missing, or the read contained stop codons, out-of-frame junctions, or ambiguous translated residues. A V3J clonotype was defined by an identical inferred V gene, J gene, and CDR3 amino acid sequence. To compute the percentage overlap between repertoires, the number of shared unique clonotypes was divided by the size of the smaller repertoire. Richness of each repertoire was evaluated using RTK rarefaction, the Chao1 estimator, and Recon v2.1 estimates of unobserved clonotypes. Generation probabilities were computed with OLGA for all TCRbeta clonotypes obtained by the gDNA method from several donors. TCRdb provides this immuneACCESS table in a form limited to in-frame rearrangements. Some clones are lacking; in checked studies, under half of them reflect an unresolved V gene, and why the rest are absent is not known. V, J and clone size reflect that table, while D and trimming were determined from the DNA. Counted in this sample were 2.3 million or so clones; over 90% of them appeared once. 0.39% of the sample is in the top ten clones.

This clonotype was obtained from a man aged 18 to 35 in good health. Some clones in this sample may be carry-over from other donors' samples. The sample was naive CD4+ T cells from PBMCs. Sample cell subset or site, as interpreted from the label and publication: CD45RA+ positively selected. This chain is built from TRBV10-3 and TRBJ1-1, with an unclear D gene assignment. The nucleotide sequence is TGTGCCATCAGTGAGCCCAGCCTTTCGATCCCGAACACTGAAGCTTTCTTT. Its translation reads: CAISEPSLSIPNTEAFF.